These T cell receptor beta chains were read from a single sample in a study of identical twins. TCRdb reprocessed the 5' RACE reads via MiXCR and lists one record per CDR3 protein. Of more than 600,000 distinct CDR3 sequences in the sample, approximately 18% were seen once. Separately, the same data were catalogued under a study of T cells expressing NK-cell markers.

The source material was PBMCs. The receptors derive from a woman between 18 and 29 years old in good health. Both conserved end residues are part of each CDR3. A D gene is named only where the DNA matches it firmly. Clone size is not always given. Where it is, it says once, few, many or a class for expanded clones.

D	J	size	V	DNA	CDR3
NA	TRBJ1-4	NA	TRBV7-6	TGTGCCAGCAGGCGACGGGTTGCAACTAATGAAAAACTGTTTTTT	CASRRRVATNEKLFF
NA	TRBJ1-2	NA	TRBV7-2	TGTGCCAGCAGATTGGCGGGGGGCTATGGCTACACCTTC	CASRLAGGYGYTF
NA	TRBJ2-5	NA	TRBV5-1	TGCGCCAGCAGCTTGGCAGGATGGGGGCAAGAGACCCAGTACTTC	CASSLAGWGQETQYF
NA	TRBJ1-1	few	TRBV18	TGTGCCAGCTCACCACGTGGGACAACCATTATGAACACTGAAGCTTTCTTT	CASSPRGTTIMNTEAFF
TRBD1	TRBJ2-7	many	TRBV6-1	TGTGCCAGCAGTGAACCCCAGACAGGGTTGGACGAGCAGTACTTC	CASSEPQTGLDEQYF
TRBD1	TRBJ2-7	NA	TRBV5-1	TGCGCCAGCAGCTTAATGACAGGGGCCGACGAGCAGTACTTC	CASSLMTGADEQYF
NA	TRBJ2-5	NA	TRBV12-3/TRBV12-4	TGTGCCAGCAGTTACAGTTCTCTGGGGACCCAGTACTTC	CASSYSSLGTQYF
NA	TRBJ1-1	NA	TRBV25-1	TGTGCCAGCAGTTCCTATTCCGGGGGAGAAGCTTTCTTT	CASSSYSGGEAFF
NA	TRBJ2-4	few	TRBV7-2	TGTGCCAGCAGCTTAGTTCCGTTAGCCAAAAACATTCAGTACTTC	CASSLVPLAKNIQYF
NA	TRBJ2-5	NA	TRBV19	TGTGCCAGTAGCAACCCCGGGACAAGTGAAGAGACCCAGTACTTC	CASSNPGTSEETQYF
TRBD1	TRBJ2-5	few	TRBV29-1	TGCAGCGTCCACAGGGGATTCGGGGAGACCCAGTACTTC	CSVHRGFGETQYF
TRBD1	TRBJ2-6	few	TRBV6-2/TRBV6-3	TGTGCCAGCAGTTACCCCGGGACAGGGAACTCTGGGGCCAACGTCCTGACTTTC	CASSYPGTGNSGANVLTF
TRBD2	TRBJ2-1	NA	TRBV12-5	TGTGCTAGTGGTTCGGGACTAGCGGGTTTCAATGAGCAGTTCTTC	CASGSGLAGFNEQFF
TRBD1	TRBJ2-2	NA	TRBV30	TGTGCCTGGAGTGTTGCGGACAGGGGAAACGGGGAGCTGTTTTTT	CAWSVADRGNGELFF
NA	TRBJ1-3	NA	TRBV5-1	TGCGCCAGCAGCTTGGAAGGGGGAACTGGAAACACCATATATTTT	CASSLEGGTGNTIYF
TRBD1	TRBJ1-5	NA	TRBV20-1	TGCAGTGCTCTGGACAGGGGTCAGCCCCAGCATTTT	CSALDRGQPQHF
NA	TRBJ1-5	few	TRBV27	TGTGCCAGCAGTTTATCTCCAGGGGCCAATCAGCCCCAGCATTTT	CASSLSPGANQPQHF
TRBD2	TRBJ2-1	few	TRBV20-1	TGCAGTGCTAGAGAGTCTCGGGACTACCGCTCCTACAATGAGCAGTTCTTC	CSARESRDYRSYNEQFF
NA	TRBJ2-7	few	TRBV5-1	TGCGCCAGCAGCCCCACCGACAGTGGGGAGCAGTACTTC	CASSPTDSGEQYF
NA	TRBJ2-2	NA	TRBV29-1	TGCAGCGTTGAACCAGGGAACGCCGGGGAGCTGTTTTTT	CSVEPGNAGELFF
TRBD2	TRBJ2-2	NA	TRBV5-1	TGCGCCAGCAGCCCTTCTAGCGGGTGGACCGGGGAGCTGTTTTTT	CASSPSSGWTGELFF
NA	TRBJ2-1	NA	TRBV21-1	TGTGCCAGCATAATTCCGGGACACAAAGGGGCCTACAATGAGCAGTTCTTC	CASIIPGHKGAYNEQFF
NA	TRBJ2-5	NA	TRBV7-6	TGTGCCAGCAGCGAGGGAGGAAGGCCCAGGGGGTGGACCCAGTACTTC	CASSEGGRPRGWTQYF
NA	TRBJ2-1	few	TRBV10-2	TGCGCCAGCACCAACGACAGGAGATCGAATGAGCAGTTCTTC	CASTNDRRSNEQFF
NA	TRBJ2-3	once	TRBV18	TGTGCCAGCTCAAGTCCTCGGTCTGACACAGATACGCAGTATTTT	CASSSPRSDTDTQYF
NA	TRBJ2-3	many	TRBV9	TGTGCCAGCAGCGTAGGCGGAGGGGGCACAGATACGCAGTATTTT	CASSVGGGGTDTQYF
NA	TRBJ2-1	many	TRBV9	TGTGCCAGCAGCCCCCCAACCTACAATGAGCAGTTCTTC	CASSPPTYNEQFF
TRBD1	TRBJ2-7	NA	TRBV3-1	TGTGCCAGCAGCCGCATCCGGGACAGCTACGAGCAGTACTTC	CASSRIRDSYEQYF
NA	TRBJ2-3	NA	TRBV29-1	TGCAGCGCTGGGACCCAGCGGGATACGCAGTATTTT	CSAGTQRDTQYF
NA	TRBJ1-6	few	TRBV5-1	TGCGCCAGCAGCTTGACCCAGGGGTCGACTTATTCACCCCTCCACTTT	CASSLTQGSTYSPLHF